Below, 2 T cell receptor beta chains from the same sample are listed, as sequenced in a study of blood T cell repertoires in COVID-19. Clones were sequenced by immunoSEQ multiplex PCR, and TCRdb holds only the in-frame ones, with some missing. The sample has more than 250,000 clones; 80% to 90% are singletons. Material for sequencing was peripheral blood. The receptor source for this set is a man in his fifties or sixties with active or convalescent COVID-19.

The gene calls are TRBV5-1 and TRBJ2-2; D is perhaps TRBD1 (5 bases). Germline V CDR1 and CDR2: SGHRS, YFSETQ. The V gene lost 0 bases and the J gene lost 2 bases, with 8 bases spanning the gap. The CDR3 runs 15 residues. The CDR3 loop is CASSLAGHNTGELFF. The DNA for the CDR3 is TGCGCCAGCAGCTTGGCTGGACATAACACCGGGGAGCTGTTTTTT.

The genes are TRBV28 and TRBJ1-3; D unresolved. Germline V gene sequence: CDR1 MDHEN, CDR2 SYDVKM. Trimming left V 7 bases short and J 0 bases short, with 13 bases between. The CDR3 is 15 residues long. Here the CDR3 DNA reads TGTGCCAGCATCGGTCCGGGGTACTCTGGAAACACCATATATTTT. Translating gives CASIGPGYSGNTIYF.